The entry that follows covers one T cell receptor beta chain sequence. Its target is unknown. The data are from a study of T cell responses to AZD1222 COVID-19 vaccine. Study results and limitations: The study found vaccine-associated CD4 TCRs spanning spike, dominant at 160-218 and 743-854. Two AZD1222 administrations were followed by greater Spike-specific TCR breadth and depth.

The ends were cut back, 8 bases at V and 5 bases at J, with 13 bases in the middle. Germline V gene lookup returns CDR1 SNHLY and CDR2 FYNNEI. This CDR3 is built from 12 residues. Data came from immunoSEQ multiplex PCR; TCRdb stores just in-frame clones and leaves some out. Of some 120,000 clones in the sample, approximately 88% are singletons; the top ten hold approximately 19%. The chain employs TRBV2 and TRBJ2-7, with D unclear. The origin of this receptor is an adult in good health. This material consisted of peripheral blood, taken on day 0 of MenACWY control vaccination. CDR3 DNA: TGTGCCAGCCGGGTTATGTGGGACGAGCAGTACTTC. Encoded protein: CASRVMWDEQYF.